The T cell receptor (beta chain) under discussion was sequenced for a study of blood T cell repertoires in COVID-19. The CDR3 sequence is 12 residues long. V was clipped by 2 bases and J by 7 bases, with 9 bases between them. Germline loops: CDR1 LNHDA, CDR2 SQIVND (reference sequence). The protocol was immunoSEQ multiplex PCR, while the TCRdb copy is restricted to in-frame clones and leaves out a portion. Here the sample spans 200,000 to 250,000 clones, roughly 80% being singletons. The TCR comes from a woman aged 80 or over with acute or convalescent COVID-19. The sequencing sample was made of peripheral blood. The genes are TRBV19 and TRBJ2-7; D call uncertain. CDR3 sequence: CASSINRQEQYF. CDR3 DNA: TGTGCCAGTAGTATAAATCGCCAGGAGCAGTACTTC.